The clone carrying this T cell receptor beta chain was counted many times. Gene names refer to mouse genes. The sequenced fragment ends 4 residues before the CDR3 boundary, so the rest is inferred from the germline J gene. This sample is drawn from a study of CD8+ T cells in alopecia areata. Background on the study: Transfer of skin from roughly 6-12-month-old C3H/HeJ graft donors with spontaneous alopecia was made to roughly 6-10-week-old female C3H/HeJ mice.

Per the germline V gene, CDR1 is FNHDT and CDR2 is SITEND (reference sequence). The ends lost 5 bases at V and 1 base at J; junction bases unmatched: 2. The CDR3 sequence is 15 residues long. RNA extraction was followed by reverse transcription into cDNA, which acted as the sequencing template. Sequencing was performed with immunoSEQ multiplex PCR; in TCRdb, only in-frame clones are kept and a portion is missing. The sample was found to contain 2,500 to 3,000 clones, and every one recurs. Time point specified: mouse skin 3 weeks after grafting. The rearrangement uses TRBV19 and TRBJ2-2; 10 positions match TRBD2. The source is a C3H/HeJ mouse with alopecia areata. The strain's MHC type: H2-k. The sequences come from skin, collected at week 3. The chain's CDR3 is CASSGLGENTGQLYF. CDR3 DNA, as far as it was read: TGTGCCAGCAGCGGACTGGGGGAAAACACCGGG. Filled out from reference TRBV19 and TRBJ2-2, the complete variable domain reads GGIITQTPKFLIGQEGQKLTLKCQQNFNHDTMYWYRQDSGKGLRLIYYSITENDLQKGDLSEGYDASREKKSSFSLTVTSAQKNEMAVFLCASSGLGENTGQLYFGEGSKLTVL.